This T cell receptor (beta chain) derives from a study of long-term antiretroviral therapy in people with HIV. Comment on this clone: The antigen remains unidentified.

V dropped 2 bases and J dropped 4 bases, with 12 bases sitting between them. The germline gives CDR1 LNHDA, CDR2 SQIVND (reference sequence). CDR3 size: 14 residues. Overall study results and limits: Clonotypes expanded prior to ART showed repertoire dominance at all sampled time points.

This was the immunoSEQ v3.0 assay at survey level. Sequenced by immunoSEQ multiplex PCR; TCRdb stores in-frame clones only, minus some. The table lists roughly 18,000 clones, around 91% of them singletons, with nearly 9.5% in the top ten. This TCR was sampled from a man aged 45-65 years with HIV. The sample consisted of unsorted PBMCs, taken 4.2 years after starting antiretroviral therapy. The chain combines TRBV19 with TRBJ2-7; D not certain. CDR3 DNA sequence: TGTGCCAGTAGTATAAGCTCCGTCCTTTACGAGCAGTACTTC. It translates to CASSISSVLYEQYF.